The 15 T cell receptor beta chains below come from one sample, sequenced in a study of blood T cell repertoires in COVID-19. The protocol was immunoSEQ multiplex PCR, while the TCRdb copy is restricted to in-frame clones and leaves out a portion. The table lists 100,000 to 150,000 clones, roughly 83% of them singletons. Sequenced input: peripheral blood. These receptors originate from a human donor in a cohort sampled during active COVID-19.

V and J are TRBV9 and TRBJ2-7, with a possible D match to TRBD2 (6 bases). This CDR3 is built from 14 residues. Germline CDR1 SGDLS, CDR2 YYNGEE. The ends were cut back, 4 bases at V and 1 base at J, with 12 bases in the middle. The CDR3 reads CASSSRLGSYEQYF. The CDR3 DNA sequence: TGTGCCAGCAGCTCCAGACTAGGTTCCTACGAGCAGTACTTC.

The chain combines TRBV5-1 with TRBJ2-5; TRBD2 is a possible D gene (6 bases). The V gene lost 0 bases and the J gene lost 3 bases, with 6 bases spanning the gap. This CDR3 has 13 residues. The germline V gene has CDR1 SGHRS and CDR2 YFSETQ. CDR3 amino acids: CASSLGGEETQYF. CDR3 nucleotides: TGCGCCAGCAGCTTGGGCGGGGAAGAGACCCAGTACTTC.

The count of this clone is one. The chain joins TRBV4-1 to TRBJ1-2; a weak D match, TRBD1 (5 bases). The V end was cut by 1 base, the J end by 3 bases, with 12 bases between. The CDR3 extends over 15 amino acids. In germline, CDR1 is MGHRA, CDR2 YSYEKL. This chain's CDR3 is CASSQASGGDYGYTF. CDR3 coding DNA: TGCGCCAGCAGCCAAGCCTCGGGGGGTGACTATGGCTACACCTTC.

The chain joins TRBV10-3 to TRBJ2-1; 8 bases fit TRBD2. This CDR3 contains 15 residues. J was trimmed by 3 bases and V by 3 bases; bases with no gene match: 4. Germline lookup yields CDR1 ENHRY and CDR2 SYGVKD. The DNA for the CDR3 is TGTGCCATCAGTGATCCGGGAGGGGTCTACAATGAGCAGTTCTTC. Protein sequence: CAISDPGGVYNEQFF.

The chain uses TRBV6-5 and TRBJ2-7; 9 nucleotides line up with TRBD2. Per the germline V gene, CDR1 is MNHEY and CDR2 is SVGAGI. The ends lost 7 bases at V and 5 bases at J; junction bases unmatched: 12. The CDR3 length is 15 residues. The CDR3 region has the DNA TGTGCCAGCAACCCTGGGGCTAGCGGGAAAAACGAGCAGTACTTC. Protein product: CASNPGASGKNEQYF.

The chain uses TRBV5-1 and TRBJ2-7, with TRBD2 matching 11 bases. CDR3 size: 15 residues. With 4 bases clipped from V and 7 bases from J, the junction kept 10 bases outside the gene matches. Germline V lookup: CDR1 SGHRS, CDR2 YFSETQ. The CDR3 DNA follows: TGCGCCAGCAGCCCGTTAGCGGGAGGGCCGCCTGAGCAGTACTTC. It yields the protein CASSPLAGGPPEQYF.

The gene calls are TRBV28 and TRBJ2-4; 8 bases line up with TRBD2. V dropped 3 bases and J dropped 0; count of bases not matched to a gene: 4. The CDR3 has 16 amino acids. Germline CDR1 is MDHEN and CDR2 is SYDVKM. CDR3 in amino acids: CASSFPGREAKNIQYF. In DNA form, the CDR3 reads TGTGCCAGCAGTTTTCCCGGGAGGGAAGCCAAAAACATTCAGTACTTC.

J is TRBJ1-2 and V is TRBV7-8, with D possibly being TRBD1 (5 bases). Germline loops: CDR1 SGHVS, CDR2 FQNEAQ. The CDR3 is 13 residues long. Deletions cut 2 bases from V and 8 bases from J, with 12 bases between. CDR3 DNA sequence: TGTGCCAGCAGCTTAACGCAGGGAAGCGGCTACACCTTC. Its translation is CASSLTQGSGYTF.

The chain has TRBV18 and TRBJ2-2; 10 positions agree with TRBD2. Germline V gives CDR1 KGHSH, CDR2 LQKENI. The CDR3 is 16 amino acids. Trimming took 5 bases from V and 2 from J; bases not matched to a gene: 5. This CDR3 is CASSLGLASNTGELFF. As DNA, the CDR3 is TGTGCCAGCTCATTGGGACTAGCGAGTAACACCGGGGAGCTGTTTTTT.

The chain links TRBV24-1 to TRBJ2-3; 11 bases line up with TRBD2. In germline, CDR1 is KGHDR, CDR2 SFDVKD. V trimming: 6 bases; J trimming: 3 bases; junction bases outside the gene matches: 1. This CDR3 has 14 residues. This CDR3 reads CATSTSGSTDTQYF. CDR3 bases: TGTGCCACCAGTACTAGCGGGAGTACAGATACGCAGTATTTT.

The chain couples TRBV9 to TRBJ1-1; 7 bases line up with TRBD1. CDR3 length: 14 amino acids. The germline V gene encodes CDR1 SGDLS and CDR2 YYNGEE. V lost 5 bases, J lost 3 bases, and 7 bases stayed unmatched. CDR3: CASSSSGGYTEAFF. In DNA form, the CDR3 reads TGTGCCAGCAGTTCATCAGGGGGGTACACTGAAGCTTTCTTT.

The V call is TRBV15, the J call TRBJ1-5; tentatively, D is TRBD1 (6 bases). Germline assignment: CDR1 LNHNV and CDR2 YYDKDF (reference sequence). The V end was cut by 1 base, the J end by 0 bases, with 10 bases between. The CDR3 has 16 residues. Here the CDR3 DNA reads TGTGCCACCAGCAGAGTAGGGGGGGCTAGCAATCAGCCCCAGCATTTT. Translation: CATSRVGGASNQPQHF.

This chain joins TRBV9 and TRBJ2-3; tentative D call: TRBD2 (6 bases). V was trimmed by 0 bases and J by 4 bases, leaving 9 bases between them. Germline V CDR1 and CDR2: SGDLS, YYNGEE. CDR3 length: 14 residues. Here the CDR3 DNA reads TGTGCCAGCAGCGTAGCGGGAGTTGCAGATACGCAGTATTTT. Protein sequence: CASSVAGVADTQYF.

The CDR3 DNA reads as TGTGCCAGCAGCTTACTGGGGGGTCAGCCCCAGCATTTT. It codes for CASSLLGGQPQHF. The chain is built from TRBV13 and TRBJ1-5; D perhaps matches TRBD1 (5 bases). V was pared by 2 bases and J by 6 bases, with 8 bases between. The CDR3 length is 13 residues. The germline gives CDR1 PRHDT, CDR2 FYEKMQ (reference sequence).

V is TRBV20-1 and J is TRBJ1-5; the match to TRBD1 covers 7 bases. Germline trimming cut 3 bases from V and 6 bases from J; bases unmatched to any gene: 14. Germline V gene sequence: CDR1 DFQATT, CDR2 SNEGSKA (reference sequence). The CDR3 has 16 residues. CDR3 coding DNA: TGCAGTGCTAGTGCCGGGGGACAGCCAATGGGTCAGCCCCAGCATTTT. Residues: CSASAGGQPMGQPQHF.